Below are 21 T cell receptor beta chains sequenced from a single sample in a study of shared clonotypes between healthy human individuals. TCRdb keeps only in-frame clones here, not all; method: immunoSEQ multiplex PCR. The table has about 2.4 million clones, around 94% seen once; the top ten hold around 0.15%. Input material: naive CD4+ T cells sorted from blood. Subset here: CD45RA+ positively selected. Receptors originate from a man aged 18 to 29 in good health.

The V gene is TRBV7-2, the J gene TRBJ2-3, with TRBD2 matching over 7 bases. Germline values: CDR1 SGHTA, CDR2 FQGNSA. The CDR3 consists of 16 residues. Trimming cost V 4 bases and J 3 bases; bases outside gene matches: 10. CDR3 protein: CASSSQFLAATDTQYF. The CDR3 region has the DNA TGTGCCAGCAGCTCTCAATTCCTAGCGGCGACAGATACGCAGTATTTT.

Only one count was recorded for this clone. This chain connects TRBV19 to TRBJ2-7; TRBD2 aligns across 15 bases. Germline V gene lookup returns CDR1 LNHDA and CDR2 SQIVND (reference sequence). Losses at the gene ends were 4 bases for V and 7 bases for J; bases not matched to a gene: 5. The CDR3 is made up of 15 amino acids. In DNA, the CDR3 is TGTGCCAGTAGTAAAACGGGACTAGCGGGGGGAGAGCAGTACTTC. Amino acid sequence: CASSKTGLAGGEQYF.

V is TRBV28 and J is TRBJ1-2; D might be TRBD1 (6 bases). Germline V gene data show CDR1 as MDHEN and CDR2 as SYDVKM. Trimming pared 2 bases from V and 4 bases from J, leaving 11 bases between. The CDR3 has 14 residues. The CDR3 spells CASSLMIQGYGYTF. The CDR3 region has the DNA TGTGCCAGCAGTTTAATGATACAGGGCTATGGCTACACCTTC.

Comments on this clone: This may arise from a read error, as a much more abundant clone is one base away. This specimen includes other DNA sequences encoding the same CDR3. CDR3 bases: TGTGCCAGCAGCTTGGCAGATACGCAGTATTTT. The encoded protein is CASSLADTQYF. V usage is TRBV5-6 and J usage is TRBJ2-3, with D hard to call. V was trimmed by 0 bases and J by 4 bases, leaving 0 bases between them. CDR3 length: 11 amino acids. CDR1 and CDR2 (germline): SGHDT, YYEEEE.

The chain combines TRBV2 with TRBJ2-5; 12 nucleotides match TRBD2. Germline trimming cut 1 base from V and 6 bases from J; bases unmatched to any gene: 3. The CDR3 sequence is 15 residues long. The germline V gene encodes CDR1 SNHLY and CDR2 FYNNEI. In nucleotides, the CDR3 is TGTGCCAGCAGTGAAGGGACTAGCGGGGTTAAGACCCAGTACTTC. This sequence encodes CASSEGTSGVKTQYF.

V usage is TRBV10-3 and J usage is TRBJ2-3; tentatively, D is TRBD1 (5 bases). Germline assignment: CDR1 ENHRY and CDR2 SYGVKD. The CDR3 runs to 14 residues. V was trimmed by 2 bases and J by 0 bases, leaving 6 bases between them. This CDR3 reads CAISEKGSTDTQYF. The CDR3 DNA is TGTGCCATCAGTGAGAAGGGGAGCACAGATACGCAGTATTTT.

The gene calls are TRBV5-1 and TRBJ2-2; a possible D gene is TRBD1 (6 bases). The CDR3 extends over 15 amino acids. V dropped 8 bases and J dropped 6 bases, with 20 bases sitting between them. Per germline, CDR1 SGHRS and CDR2 YFSETQ. The DNA for the CDR3 is TGCGCCAGTAGACCAGGGGCGGCGGGCTCCGGGGAGCTGTTTTTT. It codes for CASRPGAAGSGELFF.

The V gene is TRBV7-9, the J gene TRBJ2-7; D remains unclear. Germline-derived CDR1 and CDR2 are SEHNR and FQNEAQ (reference sequence). CDR3 length: 15 residues. The V end lost 1 base, the J end lost 3 bases, and 13 bases lay between the germline ends. The CDR3 loop is CASSLGPGTRYEQYF. The CDR3 bases are TGTGCCAGCAGCTTAGGCCCAGGTACTCGCTACGAGCAGTACTTC.

V usage is TRBV11-2 and J usage is TRBJ2-5; no clear D. V lost 0 bases to trimming and J lost 4 bases, with 6 bases between them. CDR3 length: 13 amino acids. CDR1 and CDR2 (germline): SGHAT, FQNNGV. CDR3 region: CASSLEALETQYF. CDR3 sequence (DNA): TGTGCCAGCAGCTTAGAAGCCCTAGAGACCCAGTACTTC.

The CDR3 is CASSEGTGGPYEQYF. Here the CDR3 DNA reads TGTGCCAGCAGTGAAGGGACAGGGGGCCCCTACGAGCAGTACTTC. The rearrangement joins TRBV25-1 to TRBJ2-7; 12 bases map to TRBD1. Per germline, CDR1 MGHDK and CDR2 SYGVNS. V was pared by 2 bases and J by 2 bases, with 1 base of the junction left unmatched. The CDR3 spans 15 residues.

This rearrangement joins TRBV5-1 to TRBJ2-3, with 8 bases lining up with TRBD1. Per the germline V gene, CDR1 is SGHRS and CDR2 is YFSETQ. V was clipped by 3 bases and J by 1 base; unmatched bases: 4. CDR3 length: 15 residues. The CDR3 DNA sequence: TGCGCCAGCAGCTGGACAGGGATTGGCACAGATACGCAGTATTTT. It specifies CASSWTGIGTDTQYF.

The chain is built from TRBV5-1 and TRBJ1-3, with no clear D. The germline CDR1 and CDR2 sequences are SGHRS and YFSETQ. CDR3 length: 16 residues. V was cut by 4 bases and J by 0 bases, with 14 bases left in between. CDR3 sequence (DNA): TGCGCCAGCAGCCCATACGGCGTAGGCTCTGGAAACACCATATATTTT. It codes for CASSPYGVGSGNTIYF.

The rearrangement links TRBV7-8 to TRBJ2-7; TRBD2 matches 11 bases. Germline loops: CDR1 SGHVS, CDR2 FQNEAQ. V shed 0 bases and J 3 bases; nucleotides not matched to a gene: 13. This CDR3 has 19 residues. CDR3: CASSLALGTSGVGGYEQYF. The CDR3 DNA reads as TGTGCCAGCAGCTTAGCGTTGGGGACTAGCGGAGTAGGCGGCTACGAGCAGTACTTC.

This clone was seen only once. J is TRBJ2-5 and V is TRBV11-1; TRBD1 might be the D (6 bases). This CDR3 region has 16 residues. The V gene's germline CDR1 is SGHAT and CDR2 FQDESV (reference sequence). The germline V and J ends were trimmed by 5 bases and 2 bases, with 18 bases remaining between them. CDR3 sequence: CASSHGTLTGQETQYF. The CDR3 region has the DNA TGTGCCAGCAGCCACGGGACACTCACAGGGCAAGAGACCCAGTACTTC.

The J gene is TRBJ2-7, the V gene TRBV9, with 14 bases aligning to TRBD2. The germline CDR1 and CDR2 sequences are SGDLS and YYNGEE. This CDR3 region has 17 residues. Losses at the gene ends were 2 bases for V and 3 bases for J; bases not matched to a gene: 7. The CDR3 reads CASSVGLAGAVGYEQYF. For the CDR3, the DNA is TGTGCCAGCAGCGTGGGACTAGCGGGAGCGGTGGGCTACGAGCAGTACTTC.

This sequence joins TRBV27 and TRBJ1-6, with D unclear. The CDR3 has 18 amino acids. Trimming pared 6 bases from V and 4 bases from J, leaving 22 bases between. Germline values: CDR1 MNHEY, CDR2 SMNVEV (reference sequence). The DNA of the CDR3 is TGTGCCAGCAGCCTGACAACCCCGGGAACCCAATATAATTCACCCCTCCACTTT. This translates into CASSLTTPGTQYNSPLHF.

A single count supports this clone. The same CDR3 arises from other DNA sequences in this sample as well. The rearrangement joins TRBV6-5 to TRBJ1-1, with D unresolved. CDR3 length: 14 amino acids. Germline-derived CDR1 and CDR2 are MNHEY and SVGAGI. Trimming left V 5 bases short and J 2 bases short, with 12 bases between. As DNA, the CDR3 is TGTGCCAGCAGTCGAGGCCAGCGAAACACTGAAGCTTTCTTT. This translates into CASSRGQRNTEAFF.

The CDR3 DNA reads TGTGCCAGCAGCTTCGGGACAGGGCTCCAAGAGACCCAGTACTTC. Protein sequence: CASSFGTGLQETQYF. The chain links TRBV7-9 to TRBJ2-5, with 9 bases lining up with TRBD1. V lost 3 bases and J lost 1; bases outside the gene matches: 3. The CDR3 sequence is 15 residues long. CDR1 is SEHNR and CDR2 is FQNEAQ in the germline V gene (reference sequence).

The chain recombines TRBV19 with TRBJ1-5; D gene unclear. CDR3 size: 12 residues. Trimming removed 5 bases from V and 2 bases from J, with 4 bases in between. Germline V CDR1 and CDR2: LNHDA, SQIVND (reference sequence). The CDR3 region is CASSRRNQPQHF. The CDR3 DNA is TGTGCCAGTAGTCGTCGCAATCAGCCCCAGCATTTT.

Points on this clone: The identical CDR3 is also encoded by other nucleotide sequences in the sample. This chain links TRBV25-1 with TRBJ2-2; the D is unclear. V gave up 4 bases and J gave up 1 base, with 4 bases separating them. Per the germline V gene, CDR1 is MGHDK and CDR2 is SYGVNS. The CDR3 has 13 residues. Here the CDR3 reads CASSVGNTGELFF. The CDR3 DNA reads TGTGCCAGCAGTGTTGGGAACACCGGGGAGCTGTTTTTT.

This clone was seen only a few times. The rearrangement links TRBV28 to TRBJ2-7; no clear D gene. V lost 3 bases, J lost 0 bases, and 12 bases lay in between. Germline loops: CDR1 MDHEN, CDR2 SYDVKM. The CDR3 is 15 amino acids. The CDR3: CASSFFGGSSYEQYF. The CDR3 coding sequence is TGTGCCAGCAGTTTCTTCGGCGGAAGCTCCTACGAGCAGTACTTC. The complete variable domain, with remaining parts taken from reference TRBV28 and TRBJ2-7, reads DVKVTQSSRYLVKRTGEKVFLECVQDMDHENMFWYRQDPGLGLRLIYFSYDVKMKEKGDIPEGYSVSREKKERFSLILESASTNQTSMYLCASSFFGGSSYEQYFGPGTRLTVT.